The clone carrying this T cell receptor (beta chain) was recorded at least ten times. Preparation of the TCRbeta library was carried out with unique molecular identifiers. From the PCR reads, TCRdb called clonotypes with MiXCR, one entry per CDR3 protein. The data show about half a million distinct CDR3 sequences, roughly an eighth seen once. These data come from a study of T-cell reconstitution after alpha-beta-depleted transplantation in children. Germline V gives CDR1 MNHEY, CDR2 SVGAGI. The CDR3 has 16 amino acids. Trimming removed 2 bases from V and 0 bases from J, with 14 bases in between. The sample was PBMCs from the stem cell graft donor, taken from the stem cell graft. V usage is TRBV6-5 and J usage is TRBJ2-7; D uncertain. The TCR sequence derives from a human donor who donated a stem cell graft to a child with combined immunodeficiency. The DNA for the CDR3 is TGTGCCAGCAGTTACACCATAGTGCAGAACTCCTACGAGCAGTACTTC. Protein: CASSYTIVQNSYEQYF.